This T cell receptor beta chain appears in the sequencing data of a study of blood T cell repertoires in COVID-19 (dated by TCRdb to about 2020). With respect to the entire study: Samples covering the acute and convalescent phases of COVID-19 were provided by collaborators in the United States, Italy and Spain. The material from the prospective study consisted of cDNA or gDNA derived from T cells, B-cell-depleted T cells, or PBMCs. The dataset comprised deeply sampled blood TCRbeta repertoires from subjects exposed to, actively infected with, or recovered from COVID-19. The repertoires were released in a freely available public database meant as a resource for research on the immune response to SARS-CoV-2. The samples were drawn from two sources: the first 160 participants of the ongoing ImmuneRACE study, and some 1,300 subjects contributed by 6 global collaborators. The sample metadata nearly always contained a de-identified subject ID, COVID-19 status, age in years and sex. Where HLA class I and class II types were available, the types were taken from metadata supplied by the sample provider, not from assay-based typing. Here is what the overall study found, with its caveats: How much clinical and demographic metadata was included differed by source and by participant, and the metadata was provided uncurated.

TCRbeta CDR3 regions were amplified from genomic DNA by means of the immunoSEQ Assay, a bias-controlled multiplex PCR. The study's own analysis went as follows. Nucleated cell counts per sample were estimated from amplification of reference gene primers within the assay. To quantify the absolute abundance of each unique TCRbeta CDR3 rearrangement, sequence reads were collapsed and filtered. For each sample, productive Simpson clonality was calculated by taking the square root of Simpson's diversity index across productive rearrangements. The immuneACCESS repertoire file appears here via TCRdb, limited to in-frame rearrangements. These files lack a portion of the clones; in checked studies, under half of the deficit traces to unresolved V genes, and the cause of the others is not known. The V and J calls and clone size were taken over from that table, and D and trimming were inferred from the DNA. The sample has 200,000 to 250,000 clones on record, 70% to 90% of them singletons. The biggest ten clones account for 5% to 6.5% of the sample.

Turning to this clone: The antigen it binds to is not known. Nothing much larger sits one base from this clone, and base qualities are not available.

One collaborating source in Seattle enrolled patients while the patients were actively infected and followed the patients over time throughout the course of disease. Each collaborating institution followed its own protocols to collect whole blood in K2EDTA tubes. For TCRbeta analysis, collaborator samples were shipped as frozen whole blood, as isolated PBMCs, or as DNA extracted from either sample type. Between the V and J ends, shortened by 6 bases and 5 bases respectively, the junction contains 2 bases. According to the germline V gene (reference sequence), CDR1 reads SEHNR and CDR2 reads FQNEAQ. Reading from cysteine to phenylalanine, the CDR3 counts 11 amino acids. CDR3 DNA is the only sequence kept; it has 33 bases, read in frame from the first base.

Sequenced input: peripheral blood. Recombination linked TRBV7-9 to TRBJ1-6; the D gene cannot be named for sure. This TCR came from a man between 45 and 60 years old with COVID-19, enrolled during active disease. Here the CDR3 is given as CASSNNSPLHF. The DNA sequence is TGTGCCAGCAGTAATAATTCACCCCTCCACTTT. With the portions outside the CDR3 filled from the reference TRBV7-9 and TRBJ1-6 genes, the complete variable region becomes DTGVSQNPRHKITKRGQNVTFRCDPISEHNRLYWYRQTLGQGPEFLTYFQNEAQLEKSRLLSDRFSAERPKGSFSTLEIQRTEQGDSAMYLCASSNNSPLHFGNGTRLTVT.